These T cell receptor beta chains were read from a single sample in a study of shared clonotypes between healthy human individuals. The repertoire was sequenced with immunoSEQ multiplex PCR; TCRdb's copy has only in-frame clones and lacks some. The repertoire includes millions of clones, approximately 92% of them detected once, and around 0.15% sits in the top ten. Sequenced sample: naive CD4+ T cells sorted from blood. These receptors originate from a man between 18 and 29 years old in good health. The conserved cysteine and the conserved F or W are not part of the CDR3 here.

V	J	CDR3
TRBV9	TRBJ2-2	ASSQTGTGSTGELF
TRBV18	TRBJ2-7	ASSPSLSSYEQY
TRBV10-3	TRBJ2-6	AISRGQLHSGANVLT
TRBV11-2	TRBJ2-5	ASSPGDWQETQY
TRBV5-5	TRBJ2-5	ASSLIQGGAGTQY
TRBV19	TRBJ2-2	ASRQRRDTGELF
TRBV28	TRBJ1-5	ASSKTGSSNQPQH
TRBV5-1	TRBJ2-6	ASATGTSSGANVLT
TRBV11-2	TRBJ2-3	ASSPNWGRVVPGDTQY
TRBV10-3	TRBJ2-7	AISQGDYEQY
TRBV29-1	TRBJ2-5	SALVGLAGGPQETQY
TRBV7-2	TRBJ2-1	ASSLVGLAGAPNEQF
TRBV28	TRBJ1-4	ASSSQGALATNEKLF
TRBV9	TRBJ2-7	ASSAQPGLAGVEQY
TRBV18	TRBJ1-1	ASSHPNTEAF
TRBV19	TRBJ1-2	ASSIGSGTHGYT
TRBV7-9	TRBJ2-7	ASDRGREYEQY
TRBV5-5	TRBJ2-5	ASSSSLAGGQETQY
TRBV6-5	TRBJ1-2	ASTPPGQGLGGYT
TRBV2	TRBJ2-5	ASTSGLQETQY
TRBV25-1	TRBJ1-6	ASRLQEGGPLH
TRBV29-1	TRBJ2-5	SVAGGLVQETQY
TRBV30	TRBJ2-1	AWRQAGGGGEQF
TRBV19	TRBJ2-5	ASGEQGIETQY
TRBV15	TRBJ1-1	ATSRQGAWTEAF
TRBV6-1	TRBJ2-1	ASTNRGQSYNEQF
TRBV12-5	TRBJ1-2	ASGLLQSDRANYGYT
TRBV27	TRBJ2-3	ASSFHGADTQY
TRBV6-5	TRBJ1-6	ASSTSTGQRRALH
TRBV5-1	TRBJ2-7	ASRLLGQGAYEQY
TRBV7-9	TRBJ2-1	ASSLSTSGSIYNEQF
TRBV5-1	TRBJ1-1	ASSLGQGNAF
TRBV18	TRBJ2-5	ASSPPSGRETQY
TRBV7-9	TRBJ2-2	ASTAGELF
TRBV6-1	TRBJ2-3	ASARDGAHY
TRBV10-1	TRBJ1-2	ASSESLDYGYT
TRBV10-1	TRBJ2-1	ASSERQGIGNEQF
TRBV10-1	TRBJ2-2	ASRGNRATGELF
TRBV5-1	TRBJ2-3	ASSATSGGAKADTQY
TRBV2	TRBJ1-1	ASREGAFRETEAF
TRBV6-1	TRBJ2-1	ASSATPMVSNEQF
TRBV7-7	TRBJ2-5	ASSFSGTEETQY
TRBV5-6	TRBJ1-3	ASNEGRIGNTIY